This TCR beta chain was identified during a study of blood T cell repertoires in COVID-19. Across the study: From T cells, B-cell-depleted T cells, or PBMCs came the material, which was cDNA or gDNA.

This clone occurred once. Using immunoSEQ multiplex PCR, the repertoire was profiled, and TCRdb retains in-frame clones only, with some absent. The sample has about 230,000 clones, 85% to 90% seen once. Per the germline V gene, CDR1 is SGHVS and CDR2 is FQNEAQ. There are 15 residues in the CDR3. V shed 1 base and J 2 bases; nucleotides not matched to a gene: 2. This receptor was taken from a man aged 45 to 65 with COVID-19, enrolled during active disease. What was sequenced was peripheral blood. V gene TRBV7-8 combines with J gene TRBJ2-7; 10 bases fit TRBD1. The CDR3 DNA is TGTGCCAGCAGCTTAGGACAGGGGGCAACCTACGAGCAGTACTTC. Encoded protein: CASSLGQGATYEQYF.